A single sample is the source of the 22 T cell receptor beta chains below, sequenced in a study of control samples from healthy donors and cancer patients. Using immunoSEQ multiplex PCR, the repertoire was profiled, and TCRdb retains in-frame clones only, with some absent. This table holds under 80,000 clones, roughly 93% found once. Sequenced: PBMCs. All receptors derive from a woman in her thirties or forties with lung cancer.

The chain has TRBV4-1 and TRBJ2-6; 15 nucleotides line up with TRBD2. The CDR3 spans 21 residues. From germline, CDR1 is MGHRA and CDR2 YSYEKL. The V gene end was trimmed by 4 bases and the J gene end by 2 bases; junction bases not matched to a gene: 12. CDR3 coding DNA: TGCGCCAGCAGCCCCCTGGGACTAGCGGGGGGCCGTGCAGCTGGGGCCAACGTCCTGACTTTC. Translating it yields CASSPLGLAGGRAAGANVLTF.

This chain links TRBV27 with TRBJ2-5; D remains ambiguous. The germline gives CDR1 MNHEY, CDR2 SMNVEV (reference sequence). V was pared by 2 bases and J by 3 bases, with 7 bases between. The CDR3 has 13 residues. The CDR3 nucleotides read TGTGCCAGCAGTTTAGGAGTCGAAGAGACCCAGTACTTC. Encoded protein: CASSLGVEETQYF.

The J gene is TRBJ2-3, the V gene TRBV5-4; perhaps TRBD1 as D (6 bases). Germline-derived CDR1 and CDR2 are SGHNT and YYREEE (reference sequence). The germline V and J ends were trimmed by 7 bases and 4 bases, with 13 bases remaining between them. The CDR3 length is 13 residues. CDR3 nucleotides: TGTGCCAGCCGGCCAGGGGTCGCAGATACGCAGTATTTT. As protein: CASRPGVADTQYF.

The rearrangement joins TRBV27 to TRBJ2-2; D remains unclear. CDR3 size: 12 residues. CDR1 is MNHEY, CDR2 SMNVEV, per germline (reference sequence). Between the trimmed V and J ends, which lost 2 bases and 6 bases, there was a span of 4 bases. The CDR3 DNA reads as TGTGCCAGCAGTTTAAGATCCGGGGAGCTGTTTTTT. Amino acid sequence: CASSLRSGELFF.

This rearrangement joins TRBV7-2 to TRBJ2-3, with 12 bases aligning to TRBD2. CDR1 and CDR2 from the germline V gene are SGHTA and FQGNSA. The J segment lost 7 bases and the V segment lost 4 bases, leaving 12 bases of the junction unmatched. The CDR3 has 17 amino acids. DNA for the CDR3: TGTGCCAGCAGCTCACCGACTAGCGGGGGTGCACACTATACGCAGTATTTT. Its translation: CASSSPTSGGAHYTQYF.

The gene calls are TRBV27 and TRBJ2-1; 7 positions match TRBD1. Germline-derived CDR1 and CDR2 are MNHEY and SMNVEV (reference sequence). The CDR3 is 14 amino acids. Unmatched junction bases numbered 10, after V lost 6 bases and J lost 8 bases. CDR3 nucleotides: TGTGCCAGCAGCACTTCAGGGGGATGGGATGAGCAGTTCTTC. Translation: CASSTSGGWDEQFF.

The chain recombines TRBV29-1 with TRBJ2-7; D is perhaps TRBD1 or TRBD2 (6 bases each). The germline V gene encodes CDR1 SQVTM and CDR2 ANQGSEA. V lost 6 bases, J lost 5 bases, and 14 bases lay in between. There are 12 residues in the CDR3. As DNA, the CDR3 is TGCAGCGTGGCCCCCGGGGGCGACGAGCAGTACTTC. Translating it yields CSVAPGGDEQYF.

This chain joins TRBV5-6 and TRBJ2-3; the D gene is possibly TRBD2 (7 bases). The CDR3 length is 14 residues. Germline assignment: CDR1 SGHDT and CDR2 YYEEEE. V was pared by 2 bases and J by 5 bases, with 12 bases between. CDR3 in DNA: TGTGCCAGCAGCTTTGAGGGGGGGCGAGATACGCAGTATTTT. As protein: CASSFEGGRDTQYF.

The rearrangement uses TRBV10-3 and TRBJ1-1; tentatively, D is TRBD1 (6 bases). Germline V gives CDR1 ENHRY, CDR2 SYGVKD. This CDR3 is 16 amino acids long. Deletions cut 2 bases from V and 3 bases from J, with 16 bases between. This CDR3 is CAISEVIQGKDTEAFF. In DNA, the CDR3 is TGTGCCATCAGTGAGGTGATACAGGGAAAGGACACTGAAGCTTTCTTT.

The CDR3, as DNA: TGTGCCAGCAGTGAAGGGACAGGGACCTACGAGCAGTACTTC. Protein product: CASSEGTGTYEQYF. The rearrangement links TRBV6-1 to TRBJ2-7, with 8 bases that match TRBD1. CDR3 length: 14 amino acids. Germline CDR1 reads MNHNS; CDR2 reads SASEGT. With V trimmed by 1 base and J by 2 bases, 1 base remained unmatched.

V is TRBV2 and J is TRBJ1-1; 12 bases map to TRBD1. This CDR3 region has 14 residues. The trim removed 5 bases at V and 8 bases at J, leaving 6 bases unmatched. Germline loops: CDR1 SNHLY, CDR2 FYNNEI. This CDR3 reads CASSKRDRGLEAFF. CDR3 bases: TGTGCCAGCAGTAAAAGGGACAGGGGGCTAGAAGCTTTCTTT. Using reference TRBV2 and TRBJ1-1 for the parts outside the CDR3, the full variable domain is EPEVTQTPSHQVTQMGQEVILRCVPISNHLYFYWYRQILGQKVEFLVSFYNNEISEKSEIFDDQFSVERPDGSNFTLKIRSTKLEDSAMYFCASSKRDRGLEAFFGQGTRLTVV.

V and J are TRBV5-4 and TRBJ2-1; D gene uncertain. CDR3 size: 13 residues. The germline CDR1 and CDR2 sequences are SGHNT and YYREEE (reference sequence). With 0 bases removed from V and 8 bases from J, the gap between germline ends came to 9 bases. CDR3: CASSLGVGYEQFF. The CDR3, as DNA: TGTGCCAGCAGCTTGGGCGTGGGTTATGAGCAGTTCTTC.

The CDR3 here is CSALRTVNTEAFF. The CDR3 coding sequence is TGCAGCGCCTTAAGGACGGTGAACACTGAAGCTTTCTTT. V and J are TRBV29-1 and TRBJ1-1; D not certain. There are 13 residues in the CDR3. With 7 bases removed from V and 0 bases from J, the gap between germline ends came to 12 bases. The germline gives CDR1 SQVTM, CDR2 ANQGSEA.

The chain recombines TRBV9 with TRBJ2-2; D unclear. V lost 2 bases to trimming and J lost 4 bases, with 6 bases between them. The CDR3 has 13 amino acids. Germline V CDR1 and CDR2: SGDLS, YYNGEE. CDR3 sequence reads: CASSVEPTGELFF. CDR3 bases: TGTGCCAGCAGCGTGGAGCCCACCGGGGAGCTGTTTTTT.

The chain couples TRBV3-1 (or the pseudogene TRBV3-2) to TRBJ2-3; D may match TRBD1 or TRBD2 (5 bases each). Germline CDR1 LGHDT, CDR2 YNNKEL (reference sequence). This CDR3 region has 14 residues. Trimming took off 1 base at V and 2 bases at J, with 7 bases between the two ends. For the CDR3, the DNA is TGTGCCAGCAGCCAAGCGGGGCACACAGATACGCAGTATTTT. Translated, it gives CASSQAGHTDTQYF.

The chain carries TRBV19 and TRBJ1-1, with 7 bases identical to TRBD1. This CDR3 is built from 14 residues. The V gene's germline CDR1 is LNHDA and CDR2 SQIVND (reference sequence). J gave up 3 bases and V 7 bases, and 8 bases lay outside the gene matches. CDR3 protein: CASTLNRGDTEAFF. In DNA, the CDR3 is TGTGCCAGTACCCTGAACAGGGGAGACACTGAAGCTTTCTTT.

The rearrangement uses TRBV27 and TRBJ2-7; tentatively, D is TRBD1 or TRBD2 (6 bases each). The CDR3 totals 17 residues. The V and J ends lost 0 bases and 0 bases respectively, with 15 bases between them. Germline V gene data show CDR1 as MNHEY and CDR2 as SMNVEV (reference sequence). The CDR3 protein is CASSLSFLGGISYEQYF. CDR3 DNA sequence: TGTGCCAGCAGTTTATCTTTCTTAGGGGGGATCTCCTACGAGCAGTACTTC.

This chain uses TRBV12-3 or TRBV12-4 with TRBJ2-7; 7 bases fit TRBD2. The V and J ends lost 8 bases and 1 base, in that order; junction bases with no gene match: 5. The CDR3 runs 13 residues. DNA of the CDR3: TGTGCCAGCGGGGAGGGGTGGTCCTACGAGCAGTACTTC. This translates into CASGEGWSYEQYF.

This clone was observed once. The genes are TRBV3-1 (or the pseudogene TRBV3-2) and TRBJ1-2, with D hard to call. Looked up from germline, CDR1 is LGHDT and CDR2 is YNNKEL (reference sequence). Trimming shortened V by 5 bases and J by 4 bases, and 5 bases separated the two germline ends. The length of the CDR3 is 11 residues. This chain's CDR3 is CASSSGYGYTF. The CDR3 DNA sequence: TGTGCCAGCAGCTCCGGCTATGGCTACACCTTC.

The chain links TRBV27 to TRBJ1-5; D is unresolved. Looked up from germline, CDR1 is MNHEY and CDR2 is SMNVEV (reference sequence). The V and J ends lost 0 bases and 3 bases respectively, with 15 bases between them. This CDR3 region has 17 residues. This CDR3 is CASSLSGSAGPNQPQHF. The CDR3, as DNA: TGTGCCAGCAGTTTATCGGGGTCGGCCGGGCCCAATCAGCCCCAGCATTTT.

This CDR3 is CASLRENRGLMNTEAFF. The CDR3 coding sequence is TGTGCCAGCTTGCGCGAGAACAGGGGCCTCATGAACACTGAAGCTTTCTTT. The genes are TRBV2 and TRBJ1-1, with 7 nucleotides matching TRBD1. Looked up from germline, CDR1 is SNHLY and CDR2 is FYNNEI. J lost 0 bases, V lost 8 bases, and 15 bases had no gene match. The CDR3 has 17 amino acids.

The chain recombines TRBV7-9 with TRBJ1-2; 7 positions agree with TRBD1. With V trimmed by 4 bases and J by 6 bases, 8 bases remained unmatched. The germline V gene encodes CDR1 SEHNR and CDR2 FQNEAQ (reference sequence). The CDR3 contains 14 residues. DNA of the CDR3: TGTGCCAGCAGCTCATCTGGGACAGCGAATGGCTACACCTTC. This encodes CASSSSGTANGYTF.